These 12 T cell receptor beta chains came from one sample sequenced in a study of OX40 agonist ivuxolimab in advanced cancers. Only in-frame clones appear in the TCRdb table, and some are missing; sequencing was by immunoSEQ multiplex PCR. The table lists about 32,000 clones, 75% to 95% of them singletons, with about 4.9% in the top ten. The specimen was CD4+ or CD8+ T cells sorted from blood, collected in a trial of the OX40 agonist ivuxolimab. All receptors come from an adult with an advanced solid tumor such as melanoma, head and neck, liver or kidney cancer.

The chain has TRBV13 and TRBJ2-1, with TRBD1 identical over 10 bases. The CDR3 totals 16 residues. V trimming: 3 bases; J trimming: 4 bases; junction bases outside the gene matches: 6. Germline V CDR1 and CDR2: PRHDT, FYEKMQ (reference sequence). CDR3 in DNA: TGTGCCAGCAGCTTTGGGGGACAGGGGATTTACAATGAGCAGTTCTTC. It specifies CASSFGGQGIYNEQFF.

The chain recombines TRBV18 with TRBJ2-7; D call uncertain. The CDR3 consists of 13 residues. V lost 2 bases to trimming and J lost 3 bases, with 8 bases between them. The germline gives CDR1 KGHSH, CDR2 LQKENI. The CDR3 is CASSPGQIYEQYV. In DNA, the CDR3 is TGTGCCAGCTCACCAGGGCAGATCTACGAGCAGTACGTC.

J is TRBJ2-5 and V is TRBV13; D may be TRBD1 or TRBD2 (7 bases each). The CDR3 contains 14 residues. Trimming took off 2 bases at V and 3 bases at J, with 10 bases between the two ends. The germline V gene encodes CDR1 PRHDT and CDR2 FYEKMQ (reference sequence). CDR3 DNA: TGTGCCAGCAGCTTACAGGGGGGGGAAGAGACCCAGTACTTC. The encoded protein is CASSLQGGEETQYF.

The chain is built from TRBV10-1 and TRBJ1-2; unclear D gene. Germline V gene data show CDR1 as WNHNN and CDR2 as SYGVQD (reference sequence). Trimming pared 3 bases from V and 5 bases from J, leaving 4 bases between. The CDR3 has 11 residues. CDR3 loop: CASSDTYGYTF. The CDR3 nucleotides read TGCGCCAGCAGTGACACATATGGCTACACCTTC.

The J gene is TRBJ2-7, the V gene TRBV27; 10 bases line up with TRBD2. The CDR3 has 14 amino acids. After removal of 3 bases from V and 8 bases from J, the junction contained 7 bases not matched to a gene. CDR1 MNHEY and CDR2 SMNVEV come from the germline V gene (reference sequence). The CDR3 coding sequence is TGTGCCAGCAGTTTGTCTAGCGGGAGATTAAAGCAGTACTTC. Its protein product is CASSLSSGRLKQYF.

The rearrangement links TRBV6-1 to TRBJ2-3; a possible D gene is TRBD2 (6 bases). The CDR3 sequence is 15 residues long. Germline assignment: CDR1 MNHNS and CDR2 SASEGT. Trimming shortened V by 7 bases and J by 0 bases, and 14 bases separated the two germline ends. CDR3 protein: CASIQAGPSTDTQYF. CDR3 in DNA: TGTGCCAGCATTCAGGCGGGACCTAGCACAGATACGCAGTATTTT.

The chain has TRBV7-9 and TRBJ2-7, with D tentatively TRBD1 or TRBD2 (5 bases each). Trimming left V 4 bases short and J 2 bases short, with 15 bases between. The CDR3 runs to 15 residues. Germline V CDR1 and CDR2: SEHNR, FQNEAQ (reference sequence). The CDR3 DNA reads as TGTGCCAGCAGCTCGGTCGGGACGGACCCCTACGAGCAGTACTTC. As protein: CASSSVGTDPYEQYF.

V gene TRBV7-9 combines with J gene TRBJ1-5; D call uncertain. There are 12 residues in the CDR3. The germline V gene encodes CDR1 SEHNR and CDR2 FQNEAQ (reference sequence). Trimming stripped 1 base from V and 5 bases from J, with 3 bases between. CDR3 DNA sequence: TGTGCCAGCAGCTTAGGTTATCAGCCCCAGCATTTT. Amino acid sequence: CASSLGYQPQHF.

There are a few counts of this clone. The chain couples TRBV21-1 to TRBJ1-2; the D segment call TRBD1 is taken from the table without a DNA check. TRBV21-1 is noted as a pseudogene. CDR3 length: 12 residues. The CDR3 nucleotides are TGTGCCAGCAGCACCCGGACAGTGGGCTACACCTTC. Translating gives CASSTRTVGYTF.

This clone showed up just once. The rearrangement links TRBV7-3 to TRBJ1-4; 7 bases align to TRBD1. CDR3 length equals 16 residues. Germline V gene sequence: CDR1 SGHTA, CDR2 FQGTGA. V gave up 0 bases and J gave up 3 bases; unmatched junction bases: 4. In DNA form, the CDR3 reads TGTGCCAGCAGCTTAACAGGGGGCGTCGCTAATGAAAAACTGTTTTTT. Protein sequence: CASSLTGGVANEKLFF.

The CDR3 loop is CASSFLQVVNTGELFF. The CDR3 DNA sequence: TGTGCCAGCAGCTTTTTACAGGTGGTTAACACCGGGGAGCTGTTTTTT. The chain couples TRBV7-8 to TRBJ2-2; a weak D match, TRBD1 (5 bases). The V end lost 3 bases, the J end lost 2 bases, and 13 bases lay between the germline ends. The V gene's germline CDR1 is SGHVS and CDR2 FQNEAQ. This CDR3 is 16 amino acids long.

The V and J genes are TRBV27 and TRBJ2-7, with TRBD2 as a possible D gene (5 bases). The CDR3 length is 16 residues. Germline V gene lookup returns CDR1 MNHEY and CDR2 SMNVEV (reference sequence). V was cut by 8 bases and J by 2 bases, with 22 bases left in between. As DNA, the CDR3 is TGTGCCAGCGGTTCGCACCGGGATCCGAGGGCCTACGAGCAGTACTTC. Translation: CASGSHRDPRAYEQYF.